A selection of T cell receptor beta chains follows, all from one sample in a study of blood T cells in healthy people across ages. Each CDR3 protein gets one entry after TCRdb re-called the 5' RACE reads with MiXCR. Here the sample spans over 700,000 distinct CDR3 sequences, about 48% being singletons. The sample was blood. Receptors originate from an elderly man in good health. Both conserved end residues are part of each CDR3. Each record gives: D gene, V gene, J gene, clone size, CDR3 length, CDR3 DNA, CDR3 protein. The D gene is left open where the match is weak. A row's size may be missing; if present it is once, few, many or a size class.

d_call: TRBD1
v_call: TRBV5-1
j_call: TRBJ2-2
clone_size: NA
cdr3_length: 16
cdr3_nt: TGCGCCAGCAGCAAGGGACAGTCGATAAACACCGGGGAGCTGTTTTTT
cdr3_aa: CASSKGQSINTGELFF

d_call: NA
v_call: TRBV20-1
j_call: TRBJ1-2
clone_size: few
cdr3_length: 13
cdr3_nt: TGCAGTGCTATAAAGACAGATAACTATGGCTACACCTTC
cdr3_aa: CSAIKTDNYGYTF

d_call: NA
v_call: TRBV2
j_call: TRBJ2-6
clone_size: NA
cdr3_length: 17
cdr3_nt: TGTGCCAGCAGTGGTCTCCTCCGGGCCGCTGGGGCCAACGTCCTGACTTTC
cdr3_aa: CASSGLLRAAGANVLTF

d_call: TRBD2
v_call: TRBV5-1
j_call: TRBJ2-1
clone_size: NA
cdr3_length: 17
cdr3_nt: TGCGCCAGCAGCTCCCCCCCAGCGGGAGGGTATAACAATGAGCAGTTCTTC
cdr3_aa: CASSSPPAGGYNNEQFF

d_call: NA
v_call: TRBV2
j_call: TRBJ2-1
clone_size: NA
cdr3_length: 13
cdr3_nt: TGTGCCAGCAGTATCCAGTGGGGAGATGAGCAGTTCTTC
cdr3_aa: CASSIQWGDEQFF

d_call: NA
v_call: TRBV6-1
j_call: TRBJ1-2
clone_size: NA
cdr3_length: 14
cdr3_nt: TGTGCCAGCAGCCCCGACAGACTTCGGGAGGGCTACACCTTC
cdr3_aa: CASSPDRLREGYTF

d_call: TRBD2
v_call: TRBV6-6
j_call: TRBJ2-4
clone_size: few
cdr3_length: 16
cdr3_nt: TGTGCCAGCAGTCTAGCGGATATTCAGGCCAAAAACATTCAGTACTTC
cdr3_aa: CASSLADIQAKNIQYF

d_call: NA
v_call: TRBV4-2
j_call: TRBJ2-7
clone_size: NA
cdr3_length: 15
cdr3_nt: TGTGCCAGCAGCCAAGAGGGTGCGGAGCACTACGAGCAGTACTTC
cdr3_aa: CASSQEGAEHYEQYF

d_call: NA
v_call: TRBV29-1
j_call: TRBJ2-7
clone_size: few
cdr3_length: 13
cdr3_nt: TGCAGCGTTGACCGGCTCGGCTCCTACGAGCAGTACTTC
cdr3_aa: CSVDRLGSYEQYF

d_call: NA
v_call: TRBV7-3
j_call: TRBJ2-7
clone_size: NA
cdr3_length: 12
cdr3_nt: TGTGCCAGCAGCTTTCAGATGCATGAGCAGTACTTC
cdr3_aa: CASSFQMHEQYF

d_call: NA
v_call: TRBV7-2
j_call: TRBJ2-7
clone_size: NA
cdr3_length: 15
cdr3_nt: TGTGCCAGCAGCTCGGAACAGGGATCCACCTACGAGCAGTACTTC
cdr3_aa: CASSSEQGSTYEQYF

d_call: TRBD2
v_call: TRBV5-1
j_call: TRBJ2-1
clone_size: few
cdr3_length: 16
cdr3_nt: TGCGCCAGCAGCCCCCGGACTAGCGGGAGCGGAAATGAGCAGTTCTTC
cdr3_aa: CASSPRTSGSGNEQFF

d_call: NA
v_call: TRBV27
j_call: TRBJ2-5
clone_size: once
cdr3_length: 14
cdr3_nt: TGTGCCAGCAGTCCGAGGGAGGTCCAAGAGACCCAGTACTTC
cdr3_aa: CASSPREVQETQYF

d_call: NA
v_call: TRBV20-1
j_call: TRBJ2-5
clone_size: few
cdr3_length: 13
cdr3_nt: TGCAGTGGCAGGGCTATGGCACAAGAGACCCAGTACTTC
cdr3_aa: CSGRAMAQETQYF

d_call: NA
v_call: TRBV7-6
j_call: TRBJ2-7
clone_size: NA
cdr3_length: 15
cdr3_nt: TGTGCCAGCAGCACACAGGGTCCCGGGATAACCGAGCAGTACTTC
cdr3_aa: CASSTQGPGITEQYF

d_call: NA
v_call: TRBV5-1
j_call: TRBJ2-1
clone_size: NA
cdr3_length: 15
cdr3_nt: TGCGCCAGCAGCCCGGAGGGTAACTCCTACAATGAGCAGTTCTTC
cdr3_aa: CASSPEGNSYNEQFF

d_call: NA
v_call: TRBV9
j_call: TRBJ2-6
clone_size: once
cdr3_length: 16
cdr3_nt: TGTGCCAGCAGTCCGCCCCGGGGCTCTGGGGCCAACGTCCTGACTTTC
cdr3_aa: CASSPPRGSGANVLTF

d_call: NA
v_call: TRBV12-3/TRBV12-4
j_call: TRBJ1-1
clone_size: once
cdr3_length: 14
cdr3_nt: TGTGCCAGCAGTTTTATCGGGGAGAACACTGAAGCTTTCTTT
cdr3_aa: CASSFIGENTEAFF

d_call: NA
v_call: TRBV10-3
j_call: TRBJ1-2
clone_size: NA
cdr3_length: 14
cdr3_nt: TGTGCCATCAGTGAGGGCACAGGGACCTATGGCTACACCTTC
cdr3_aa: CAISEGTGTYGYTF

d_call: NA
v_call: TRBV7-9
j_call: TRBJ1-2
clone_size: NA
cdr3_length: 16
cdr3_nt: TGTGCCAGCAGCTTGGCTGGGGATATACGGCTCTATGGCTACACCTTC
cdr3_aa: CASSLAGDIRLYGYTF

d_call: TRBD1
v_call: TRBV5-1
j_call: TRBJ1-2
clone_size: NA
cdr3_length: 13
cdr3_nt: TGCGCCAGCAGCTCTGCCGGGACAGGGCGTAACACCTTC
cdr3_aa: CASSSAGTGRNTF

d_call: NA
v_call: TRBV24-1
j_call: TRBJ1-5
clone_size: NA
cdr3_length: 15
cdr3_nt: TGTGCCACCAGTGACGGAGGACCAATCAATCAGCCCCAGCATTTT
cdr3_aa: CATSDGGPINQPQHF

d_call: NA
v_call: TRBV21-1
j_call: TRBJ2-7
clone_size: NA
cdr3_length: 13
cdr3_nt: TGTGCCAGCAGCAAGGGGGCTCTCGGGGAGCAGTACTTC
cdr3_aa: CASSKGALGEQYF

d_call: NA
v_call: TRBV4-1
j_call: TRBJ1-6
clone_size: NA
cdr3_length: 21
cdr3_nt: TGCGCCAGCAGCCAAGATGGAGCCGTCGGGGGAGGAAGCTCCTATAATTCACCCCTCCACTTT
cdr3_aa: CASSQDGAVGGGSSYNSPLHF

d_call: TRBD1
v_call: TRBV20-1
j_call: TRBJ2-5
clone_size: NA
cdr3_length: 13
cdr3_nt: TGCAGTGCAAACAGGGGGTCGGCGGAGACCCAGTACTTC
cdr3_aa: CSANRGSAETQYF

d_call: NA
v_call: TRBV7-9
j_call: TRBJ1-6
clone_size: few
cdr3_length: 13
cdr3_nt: TGTGCCAGCAGCTTAGGAGACAGGCGGCACCTCCACTTT
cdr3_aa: CASSLGDRRHLHF

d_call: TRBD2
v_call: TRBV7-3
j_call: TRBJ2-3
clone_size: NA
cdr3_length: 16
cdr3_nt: TGTGCCAGCAGCCAAGAGCCAGCGGGAGTCCCAGATACGCGGTATTTT
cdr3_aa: CASSQEPAGVPDTRYF

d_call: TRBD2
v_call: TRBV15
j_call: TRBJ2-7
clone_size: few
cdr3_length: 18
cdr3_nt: TGTGCCACCAGCAGAGACCTAGGGAGACTAGCGGGATTAAACGAGCAGTACTTC
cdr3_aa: CATSRDLGRLAGLNEQYF

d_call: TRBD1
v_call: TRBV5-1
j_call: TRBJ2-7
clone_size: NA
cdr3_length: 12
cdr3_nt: TGCGCCAGCAGCACAGGGGCTCGTGAGCAGTACTTC
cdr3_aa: CASSTGAREQYF

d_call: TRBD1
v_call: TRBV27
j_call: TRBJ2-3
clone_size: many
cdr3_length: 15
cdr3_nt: TGTGCCAGCAGTTCGACAGGGGGAAGGACAGATACGCAGTATTTT
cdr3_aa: CASSSTGGRTDTQYF

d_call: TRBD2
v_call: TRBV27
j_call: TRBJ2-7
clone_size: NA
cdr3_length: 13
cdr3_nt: TGTGCCAGCCAACGCGGGAGTAGCTACGAGCAGTACTTC
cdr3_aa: CASQRGSSYEQYF

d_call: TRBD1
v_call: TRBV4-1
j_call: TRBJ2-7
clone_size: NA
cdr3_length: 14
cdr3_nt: TGCGCCAGCAGTTTCCCGGGACAGGGCAACGAGCAGTACTTC
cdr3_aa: CASSFPGQGNEQYF

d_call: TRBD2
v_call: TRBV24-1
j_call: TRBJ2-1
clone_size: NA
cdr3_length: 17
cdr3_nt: TGTGCCACCAGTGAAACTAGCGGGAGCAGCTCCTACAATGAGCAGTTCTTC
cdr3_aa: CATSETSGSSSYNEQFF

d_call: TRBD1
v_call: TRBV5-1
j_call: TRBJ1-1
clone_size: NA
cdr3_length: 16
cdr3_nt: TGCGCCAGCAGCAAAGGGGACAGGGGTTTGAACACTGAAGCTTTCTTT
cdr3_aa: CASSKGDRGLNTEAFF

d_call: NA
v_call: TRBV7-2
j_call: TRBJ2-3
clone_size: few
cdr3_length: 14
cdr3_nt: TGTGCCAGCACTGACCGGGGCCCCACAGATACGCAGTATTTT
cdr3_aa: CASTDRGPTDTQYF

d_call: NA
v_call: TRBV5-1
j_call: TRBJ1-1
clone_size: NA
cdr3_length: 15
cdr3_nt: TGCGCCAGCATCTCCGACGGGCTGACGAACACTGAAGCTTTCTTT
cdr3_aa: CASISDGLTNTEAFF

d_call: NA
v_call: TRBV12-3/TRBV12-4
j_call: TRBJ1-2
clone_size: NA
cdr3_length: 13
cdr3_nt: TGTGCCAGCAACCACAGGAGACTCGGAGGCTACACCTTC
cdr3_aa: CASNHRRLGGYTF

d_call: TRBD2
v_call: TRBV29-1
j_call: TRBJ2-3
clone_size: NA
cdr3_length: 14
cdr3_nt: TGCAGCGTTGCTAGCGGGAGCCCCACAGATACGCAGTATTTT
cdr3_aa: CSVASGSPTDTQYF

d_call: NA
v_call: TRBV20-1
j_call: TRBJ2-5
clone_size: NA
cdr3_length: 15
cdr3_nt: TGCAGTGCTAGGCCGGGACGAGCCAGGCAAGAGACCCAGTACTTC
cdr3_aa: CSARPGRARQETQYF

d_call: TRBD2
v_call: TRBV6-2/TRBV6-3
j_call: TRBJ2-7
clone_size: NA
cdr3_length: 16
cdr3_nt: TGTGCCAGCTCTCCCCTCGGGGGGACGAGCTCCTACGAGCAGTACTTC
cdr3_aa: CASSPLGGTSSYEQYF

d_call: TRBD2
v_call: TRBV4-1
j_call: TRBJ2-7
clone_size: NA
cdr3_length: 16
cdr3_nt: TGCGCCAGCAGCCAAGGGGGTGGGGCGGGAGGCTACGAGCAGTACTTC
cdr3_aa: CASSQGGGAGGYEQYF

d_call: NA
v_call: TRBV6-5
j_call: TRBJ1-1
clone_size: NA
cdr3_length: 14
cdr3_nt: TGTGCCAGCAGATCCTCCCAGGGGAGCACTGAAGCTTTCTTT
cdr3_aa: CASRSSQGSTEAFF

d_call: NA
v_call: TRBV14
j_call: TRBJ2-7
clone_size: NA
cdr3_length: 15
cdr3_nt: TGTGCCAGCAGCCCTATTGGCGGTAACTCCTACGAGCAGTACTTC
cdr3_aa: CASSPIGGNSYEQYF

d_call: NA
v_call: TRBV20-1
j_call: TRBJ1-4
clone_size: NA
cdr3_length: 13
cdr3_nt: TGCAGTGCTAGAGCGGGAGACCGGGAAAAACTGTTTTTT
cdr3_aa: CSARAGDREKLFF

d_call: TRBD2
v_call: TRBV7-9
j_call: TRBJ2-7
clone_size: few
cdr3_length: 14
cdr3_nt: TGTGCCAGCAGCTTAGTCCTAGCGGGAGTCGAGCAGTACTTC
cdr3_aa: CASSLVLAGVEQYF

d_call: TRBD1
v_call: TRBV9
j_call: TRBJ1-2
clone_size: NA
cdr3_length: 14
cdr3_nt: TGTGCCAGCAGCGCCCTGGGACAGGAGTATGGCTACACCTTC
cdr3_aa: CASSALGQEYGYTF

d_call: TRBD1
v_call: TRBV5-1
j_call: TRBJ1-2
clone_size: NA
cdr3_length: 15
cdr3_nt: TGCGCCAGCAGCTTGGTCACAGGGGGGGACTATGGCTACACCTTC
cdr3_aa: CASSLVTGGDYGYTF

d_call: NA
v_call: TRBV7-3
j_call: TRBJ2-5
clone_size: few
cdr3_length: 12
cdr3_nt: TGTGCCAGCAGCTTACAGGGACCACCGCAGTACTTC
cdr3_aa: CASSLQGPPQYF

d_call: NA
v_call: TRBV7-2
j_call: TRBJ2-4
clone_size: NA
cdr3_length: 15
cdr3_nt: TGTGCCAGCAGCTTGGGGGGGGACACGCCGCTGGGGCAGTACTTC
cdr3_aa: CASSLGGDTPLGQYF

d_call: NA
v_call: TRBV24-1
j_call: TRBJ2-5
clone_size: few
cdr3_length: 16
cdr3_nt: TGTGCCACCAGTGATTTTCGATCGGGCAGACAAGAGACCCAGTACTTC
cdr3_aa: CATSDFRSGRQETQYF

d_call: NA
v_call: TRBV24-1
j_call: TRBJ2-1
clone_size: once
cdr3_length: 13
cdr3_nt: TGTGTCACCAAGGATACCTCCTACAATGAGCAGTTCTTC
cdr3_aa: CVTKDTSYNEQFF

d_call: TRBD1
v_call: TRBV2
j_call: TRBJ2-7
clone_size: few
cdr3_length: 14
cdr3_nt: TGTGCCAGCAGAAGGACAGGGTGGAACTACGAGCAGTACTTC
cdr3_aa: CASRRTGWNYEQYF

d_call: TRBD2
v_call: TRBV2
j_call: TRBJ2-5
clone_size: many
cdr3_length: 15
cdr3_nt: TGTGCCAGCACCTCCCGGGAGGGGTCCGGGGAGACCCAGTACTTC
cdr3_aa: CASTSREGSGETQYF

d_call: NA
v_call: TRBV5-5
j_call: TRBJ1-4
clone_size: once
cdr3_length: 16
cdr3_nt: TGTGCCAGCAGCTCGGACAACCCTTCGGGGAATGAAAAACTGTTTTTT
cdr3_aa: CASSSDNPSGNEKLFF

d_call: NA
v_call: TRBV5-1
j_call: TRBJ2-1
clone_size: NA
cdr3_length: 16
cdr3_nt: TGCGCCAGCAGCTCGGGACTCCGGCCTTCCTACAATGAGCAGTTCTTC
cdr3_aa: CASSSGLRPSYNEQFF

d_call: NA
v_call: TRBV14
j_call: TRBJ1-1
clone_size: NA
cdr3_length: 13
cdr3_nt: TGTGCCAGCAGCCAGGGCAGTAACACTGAAGCTTTCTTT
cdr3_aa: CASSQGSNTEAFF